This is a list of T cell receptor beta chains from one sample in a study of T-cell reconstitution after alpha-beta-depleted transplantation in children. TCRdb re-called the PCR reads through MiXCR, storing one row per CDR3 protein. In the table there are around 200,000 distinct CDR3 sequences, approximately 11% of which are singletons. Material: PBMCs, obtained before TCRalphabeta/CD19-depleted stem cell transplant. Every receptor here comes from a child less than two years old with acute myeloid leukemia, due to receive a stem cell transplant. CDR3s include the opening cysteine and the closing phenylalanine or tryptophan. Fields, in order: V gene, J gene, D gene, clone size, CDR3 DNA, CDR3 protein. The D gene is left open where the match is weak. Clone size is stated in some rows and not others, as once, few, many or a class when expanded.

v_gene: TRBV7-9; j_gene: TRBJ1-2; d_gene: .; abundance: many; CDR3nt: TGTGCCAGCAGCTTAGTAGGGAAAGGAGATGGCTACACCTTC; CDR3aa: CASSLVGKGDGYTF
v_gene: TRBV11-3; j_gene: TRBJ2-1; d_gene: TRBD2; abundance: few; CDR3nt: TGTGCCAGCAGCTCTCGGACTAGCGGGAGCGATGAGCAGTTCTTC; CDR3aa: CASSSRTSGSDEQFF
v_gene: TRBV25-1; j_gene: TRBJ2-5; d_gene: TRBD2; abundance: many; CDR3nt: TGTGCCAGCGGTCCTCGCGGGAGAGGAATATCGGAGACCCAGTACTTC; CDR3aa: CASGPRGRGISETQYF
v_gene: TRBV4-3; j_gene: TRBJ1-5; d_gene: .; abundance: many; CDR3nt: TGCGCCAGCAGCCAAGATTTGGTAGGGGGTCAGCCCCAGCATTTT; CDR3aa: CASSQDLVGGQPQHF
v_gene: TRBV9; j_gene: TRBJ2-5; d_gene: TRBD2; abundance: many; CDR3nt: TGTGCCAGCAGCGGACTAGCGGGAGATAAAGAGACCCAGTACTTC; CDR3aa: CASSGLAGDKETQYF
v_gene: TRBV5-1; j_gene: TRBJ1-6; d_gene: .; abundance: many; CDR3nt: TGCGCCAGCAGCGTCGGGAATAATTCACCCCTCCACTTT; CDR3aa: CASSVGNNSPLHF
v_gene: TRBV5-1; j_gene: TRBJ2-7; d_gene: .; abundance: many; CDR3nt: TGCGCCAGCAGCTTTGGGGAGGTTCCCCTCGAGCAGTACTTC; CDR3aa: CASSFGEVPLEQYF
v_gene: TRBV6-1; j_gene: TRBJ2-3; d_gene: .; abundance: many; CDR3nt: TGTGCCAGCAGCACCGGGACAATCACAGATACGCAGTATTTT; CDR3aa: CASSTGTITDTQYF
v_gene: TRBV5-1; j_gene: TRBJ1-2; d_gene: .; abundance: .; CDR3nt: TGCGCCAGCAGCTTGGGAAAGGGGGAATATGGCTACACCTTC; CDR3aa: CASSLGKGEYGYTF
v_gene: TRBV5-1; j_gene: TRBJ1-2; d_gene: TRBD1; abundance: many; CDR3nt: TGCGCCAGCAGGACCGGGACAGGTTTTGGCTACACCTTC; CDR3aa: CASRTGTGFGYTF
v_gene: TRBV25-1; j_gene: TRBJ2-2; d_gene: .; abundance: many; CDR3nt: TGTGCCAGCAGTCCAGCACAGAACACCGGGGAGCTGTTTTTT; CDR3aa: CASSPAQNTGELFF
v_gene: TRBV28; j_gene: TRBJ2-7; d_gene: TRBD1; abundance: many; CDR3nt: TGTGCCAGCAGACAGACAGGGGCCGGGTTCTACGAGCAGTACTTC; CDR3aa: CASRQTGAGFYEQYF
v_gene: TRBV7-8; j_gene: TRBJ2-1; d_gene: .; abundance: many; CDR3nt: TGTGCCAGCAGTTCCGACAAGAACAATGAGCAGTTCTTC; CDR3aa: CASSSDKNNEQFF
v_gene: TRBV20-1; j_gene: TRBJ2-3; d_gene: TRBD2; abundance: many; CDR3nt: TGCAGTGCTAGAGATGTCGGGAGGACTAGCGGGAGCACAGATACGCAGTATTTT; CDR3aa: CSARDVGRTSGSTDTQYF
v_gene: TRBV5-1; j_gene: TRBJ2-3; d_gene: .; abundance: many; CDR3nt: TGCGCCAGCAGCGGAGTGGGCACAGATACGCAGTATTTT; CDR3aa: CASSGVGTDTQYF
v_gene: TRBV30; j_gene: TRBJ2-7; d_gene: TRBD2; abundance: many; CDR3nt: TGTGCCTGGAGGCCGGGGACTATGGGGGAGCAGTACTTC; CDR3aa: CAWRPGTMGEQYF
v_gene: TRBV6-5; j_gene: TRBJ2-7; d_gene: .; abundance: .; CDR3nt: TGTGCCAGCAGTTACTCTGAAGGGTTCTACGAGCAGTACTTC; CDR3aa: CASSYSEGFYEQYF
v_gene: TRBV12-3/TRBV12-4; j_gene: TRBJ2-7; d_gene: .; abundance: many; CDR3nt: TGTGCCAGCAGTTTACAGGCTAGCTCCTACGAGCAGTACTTC; CDR3aa: CASSLQASSYEQYF